This record looks at one TCR beta chain sequence and its context. The TCR beta profiling, which covered VDJ combination and CDR3 sequence, was carried out using genomic DNA as the template. TCRdb redid the calling of the reads with MiXCR, one entry per CDR3 protein. The table has around 170,000 distinct CDR3 sequences, roughly 63% seen once. The data originate from a study of CD8+CD57+ T cells in acquired aplastic anemia. J was trimmed by 5 bases and V by 1 base; bases with no gene match: 6. The germline V gene encodes CDR1 LGHDT and CDR2 YNNKEL (reference sequence). The CDR3 runs to 15 residues. The sequence was obtained from a human donor in good health. V gene TRBV3-1 combines with J gene TRBJ2-3; 7 positions agree with TRBD1. Sequenced material: sorted CD4+, CD8+, or CD8+CD57+ T cells (not recorded which) from PBMCs. The DNA for the CDR3 is TGTGCCAGCAGCCAAGCTGCAGGGGGAAGAGATACGCAGTATTTT. It specifies CASSQAAGGRDTQYF.